The rows below give T cell receptor beta chains drawn from one sample of a study of cytomegalovirus exposure and HLA in healthy donors. Method: immunoSEQ multiplex PCR; TCRdb's copy keeps in-frame clones and lacks some. The sample records 150,000 to 200,000 clones, just over 75% being singletons. Sequenced: PBMCs. The receptor set was obtained from a man aged 40-49 years in good health and CMV-seronegative. The CDR3 runs from the conserved cysteine through the conserved F or W. The order of the fields is D gene, J gene, clone size, V gene, CDR3 protein, CDR3 DNA. The D gene is left open where the match is weak. Not every row has a clone size; where given, it reads once, few, many or a size class.

>.|TRBJ2-6|.|TRBV29-1
CSVLGQSGANGLTF
TGCAGCGTCTTGGGACAATCTGGGGCCAACGGCCTGACTTTC
>.|TRBJ1-2|.|TRBV28
CASNRANGYTF
TGTGCCAGCAACAGGGCCAATGGCTACACCTTC
>TRBD2|TRBJ2-1|.|TRBV7-3
CASTWPGLAGVWEQFF
TGTGCCAGCACTTGGCCGGGACTAGCGGGAGTTTGGGAGCAGTTCTTC
>.|TRBJ1-5|.|TRBV19
CASTRFGDSNQPQHF
TGTGCCAGTACACGTTTCGGGGATAGCAATCAGCCCCAGCATTTT
>TRBD1|TRBJ1-1|.|TRBV18
CASSITGGEDTEAFF
TGTGCCAGCTCAATCACAGGGGGCGAGGACACTGAAGCTTTCTTT
>TRBD1|TRBJ1-5|.|TRBV5-6
CASSLGWGQLSQPQHF
TGTGCCAGCAGCTTGGGGTGGGGACAGCTTAGTCAGCCCCAGCATTTT
>.|TRBJ1-1|.|TRBV27
CASSLWAGKNTEAFF
TGTGCCAGCAGTTTATGGGCAGGGAAAAACACTGAAGCTTTCTTT
>TRBD2|TRBJ2-2|.|TRBV9
CASSRGQGGTGELFF
TGTGCCAGCAGCAGGGGTCAGGGAGGGACCGGGGAGCTGTTTTTT
>.|TRBJ1-1|.|TRBV6-1
CASRPTGPEPEAFF
TGTGCCAGCAGGCCTACAGGGCCGGAACCTGAAGCTTTCTTT
>.|TRBJ1-3|few|TRBV29-1
CSVTTTGTGNTIYF
TGCAGCGTTACTACTACAGGGACGGGAAACACCATATATTTT
>.|TRBJ1-2|.|TRBV18
CASSPQGYYGYTF
TGTGCCAGCTCACCCCAGGGGTACTATGGCTACACCTTC
>.|TRBJ1-5|.|TRBV30
CAWSVQPGNSNQPQHF
TGTGCCTGGAGTGTACAACCAGGGAACAGCAATCAGCCCCAGCATTTT
>.|TRBJ1-4|.|TRBV21-1
CASSKAGTGHTNEKLFF
TGTGCCAGCAGCAAAGCGGGGACGGGACACACTAATGAAAAACTGTTTTTT
>.|TRBJ2-3|.|TRBV5-1
CASIRGGSTDTQYF
TGCGCCAGCATTCGTGGCGGGAGCACAGATACGCAGTATTTT
>TRBD1|TRBJ2-5|.|TRBV5-1
CASSLGGQGETQYF
TGCGCCAGCAGCCTAGGAGGACAGGGAGAGACCCAGTACTTC
>.|TRBJ1-2|.|TRBV19
CASIPAWGGGYTF
TGTGCCAGTATACCTGCCTGGGGGGGTGGCTACACCTTC
>.|TRBJ1-4|.|TRBV28
CASSTSTGMREKLFF
TGTGCCAGCAGTACCTCAACGGGGATGAGGGAAAAACTGTTTTTT
>TRBD2|TRBJ2-3|few|TRBV4-1
CASSPQTGLAVEDTQYF
TGCGCCAGCAGCCCCCAGACGGGACTAGCGGTGGAAGATACGCAGTATTTT
>.|TRBJ1-2|.|TRBV6-6
CATTGTGFGYGCTF
.
>.|TRBJ1-2|once|TRBV28
CASSNRANYGYTF
TGTGCCAGCAGTAACAGGGCCAACTATGGCTACACCTTC
>.|TRBJ2-4|.|TRBV15
CATSSFRGAKNIQYF
TGTGCCACCAGCAGTTTTCGCGGGGCCAAAAACATTCAGTACTTC
>TRBD2|TRBJ2-1|.|TRBV6-1
CASRGVGGNVNEQFF
TGTGCCAGCAGGGGGGTGGGGGGGAATGTCAATGAGCAGTTCTTC
>TRBD1|TRBJ1-1|.|TRBV5-4
CASSSWTGNTEAFF
TGTGCCAGCAGCTCTTGGACAGGGAACACTGAAGCTTTCTTT
>.|TRBJ2-3|.|TRBV20-1
CMGTSLDTQYF
TGCATGGGGACTTCACTAGATACGCAGTATTTT
>.|TRBJ1-3|.|TRBV6-5
CASKSEGNTIYF
TGTGCCAGCAAAAGTGAGGGAAACACCATATATTTT
>.|TRBJ1-1|once|TRBV30
CAWSSNRVSEAFF
TGTGCCTGGAGTTCTAACAGGGTCTCTGAAGCTTTCTTT
>.|TRBJ2-3|few|TRBV9
CASSYSTDTQYF
TGTGCCAGCAGCTATAGCACAGATACGCAGTATTTT
>.|TRBJ1-4|.|TRBV28
CASSKSGGNEKLFF
TGTGCCAGCAGCAAATCCGGGGGAAACGAAAAACTGTTTTTT
>.|TRBJ1-3|.|TRBV7-9
CASRLLSVSGNTIYF
TGTGCCAGCAGGCTCCTTTCGGTCTCGGGAAACACCATATATTTT
>.|TRBJ2-7|.|TRBV2
CASSGEPYEQYF
TGTGCCAGCAGTGGGGAGCCCTACGAGCAGTACTTC
>.|TRBJ2-1|.|TRBV7-9
CSSRPGDSFDEQFF
TGTTCCAGCAGGCCTGGCGACTCTTTCGATGAGCAGTTCTTC
>.|TRBJ2-3|once|TRBV7-9
CASSLAARGRGTDTQYF
TGTGCCAGCAGCTTAGCGGCCAGGGGTAGGGGCACAGATACGCAGTATTTT
>.|TRBJ2-3|.|TRBV5-6
CASSPSGYLTDTQYF
TGTGCCAGCAGCCCCTCAGGGTACCTAACAGATACGCAGTATTTT
>.|TRBJ2-3|.|TRBV27
CASSSLQGPDTQYF
TGTGCCAGCAGTTCCCTACAGGGTCCAGATACGCAGTATTTT
>TRBD2|TRBJ2-2|.|TRBV4-1
CASSQLALAGGGGIGELFF
TGCGCCAGCAGCCAACTGGCACTAGCGGGAGGGGGAGGGATCGGGGAGCTGTTTTTT
>.|TRBJ2-1|.|TRBV9
CASTLTGVSYNEQFF
TGTGCCAGCACCCTTACCGGGGTGAGCTACAATGAGCAGTTCTTC